In this sample, the clone carrying this T cell receptor (beta chain) turned up once. Its specificity is unknown. Germline V gene lookup returns CDR1 SEHNR and CDR2 FQNEAQ (reference sequence). This CDR3 has 14 residues. Trimming removed 4 bases at V and 1 base at J, with 11 bases between. The sample is drawn from a study of T cells in Graves' hyperthyroidism and ophthalmopathy. Study details: Peripheral blood specimens were obtained at initial diagnosis, prior to any treatment. Study-level results: Appearing also in blood were most of the thyroid clonotypes expanded above 0.001.

RNA transcripts served as the template for amplifying TCR beta CDR3 regions. During a first-round RT-PCR of the TCR CDR3, the HTBI primer set was used. TCRdb processed the multiplex PCR reads anew with MiXCR; each CDR3 protein has one entry. The sample contains around 440,000 distinct CDR3 sequences, approximately 14% of which appear only once. This clonotype was sampled from a woman between 18 and 29 years old with Graves' hyperthyroidism. Sequenced sample: blood. The chain links TRBV7-9 to TRBJ2-7, with D tentatively TRBD2 (6 bases). The CDR3 sequence: CASSSTGDSYEQYF. The CDR3 DNA reads as TGTGCCAGCAGCTCCACGGGGGATTCCTACGAGCAGTACTTC.